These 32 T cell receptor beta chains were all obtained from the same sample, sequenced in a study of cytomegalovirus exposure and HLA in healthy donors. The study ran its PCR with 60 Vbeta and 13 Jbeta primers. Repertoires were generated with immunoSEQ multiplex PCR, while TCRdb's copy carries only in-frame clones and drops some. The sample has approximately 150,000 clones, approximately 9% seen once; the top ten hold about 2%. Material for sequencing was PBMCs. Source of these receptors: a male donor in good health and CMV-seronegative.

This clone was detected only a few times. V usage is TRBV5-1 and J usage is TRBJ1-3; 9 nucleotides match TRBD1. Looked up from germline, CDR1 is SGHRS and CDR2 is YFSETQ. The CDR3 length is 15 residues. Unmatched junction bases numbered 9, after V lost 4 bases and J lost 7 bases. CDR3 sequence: CASSLTGGYGNTIYF. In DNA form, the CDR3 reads TGCGCCAGCAGCCTGACAGGGGGTTATGGGAACACCATATATTTT.

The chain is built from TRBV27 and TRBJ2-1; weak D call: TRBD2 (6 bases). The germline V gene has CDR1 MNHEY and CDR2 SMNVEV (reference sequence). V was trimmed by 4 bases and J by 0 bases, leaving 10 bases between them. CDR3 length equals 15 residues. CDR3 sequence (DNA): TGTGCCAGCAGTTACGAGGGAGGCTCCTACAATGAGCAGTTCTTC. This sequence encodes CASSYEGGSYNEQFF.

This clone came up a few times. The chain's CDR3 is CASSLVWDRAYEQYF. The CDR3 bases are TGTGCCAGCAGCTTAGTATGGGACAGGGCGTACGAGCAGTACTTC. The chain links TRBV7-8 to TRBJ2-7; TRBD1 agrees at 9 bases. The J segment lost 4 bases and the V segment lost 1 base, leaving 5 bases of the junction unmatched. The CDR3 is made up of 15 amino acids. Germline CDR1 reads SGHVS; CDR2 reads FQNEAQ.

The CDR3 protein is CASSPGGRASYEQYF. CDR3 DNA: TGTGCCAGCAGCCCGGGTGGCAGGGCCTCCTACGAGCAGTACTTC. V is TRBV5-4 and J is TRBJ2-7; TRBD1 is a possible D gene (5 bases). CDR3 length: 15 residues. CDR1 and CDR2 from the germline V gene are SGHNT and YYREEE (reference sequence). Between the trimmed V and J ends, which lost 4 bases and 0 bases, there was a span of 14 bases.

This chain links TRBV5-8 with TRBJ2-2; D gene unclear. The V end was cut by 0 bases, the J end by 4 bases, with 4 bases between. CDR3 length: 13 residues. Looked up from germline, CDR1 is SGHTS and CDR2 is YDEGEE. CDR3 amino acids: CASSLGPTGELFF. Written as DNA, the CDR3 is TGTGCCAGCAGCTTGGGGCCCACCGGGGAGCTGTTTTTT.

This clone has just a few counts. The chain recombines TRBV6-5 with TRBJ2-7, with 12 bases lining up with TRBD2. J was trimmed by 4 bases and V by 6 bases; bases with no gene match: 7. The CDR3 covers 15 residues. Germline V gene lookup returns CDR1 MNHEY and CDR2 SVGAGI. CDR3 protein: CASRTRTSGAYEQYF. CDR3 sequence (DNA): TGTGCCAGCAGAACTCGGACTAGCGGGGCTTACGAGCAGTACTTC.

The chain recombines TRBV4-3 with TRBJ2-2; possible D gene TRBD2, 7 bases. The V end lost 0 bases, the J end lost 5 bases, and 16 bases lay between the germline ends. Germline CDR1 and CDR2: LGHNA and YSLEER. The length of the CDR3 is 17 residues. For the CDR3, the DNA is TGCGCCAGCAGCCAAGAGTACCGGGGGGCGCAAACCGGGGAGCTGTTTTTT. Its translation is CASSQEYRGAQTGELFF.

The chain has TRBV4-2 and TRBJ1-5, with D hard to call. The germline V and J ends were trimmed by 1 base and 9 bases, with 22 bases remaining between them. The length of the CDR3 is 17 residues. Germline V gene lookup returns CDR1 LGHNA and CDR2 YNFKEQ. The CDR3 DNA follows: TGTGCCAGCAGCCAAGTAGTCCGAGGAGGCCAATTGACGCCCCAGCATTTT. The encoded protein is CASSQVVRGGQLTPQHF.

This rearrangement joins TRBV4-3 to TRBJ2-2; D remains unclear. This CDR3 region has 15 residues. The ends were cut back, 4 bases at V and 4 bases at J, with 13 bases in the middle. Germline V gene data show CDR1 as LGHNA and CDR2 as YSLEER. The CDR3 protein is CASSRSEGVTGELFF. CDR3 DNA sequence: TGCGCCAGCAGCCGTTCCGAAGGAGTCACCGGGGAGCTGTTTTTT.

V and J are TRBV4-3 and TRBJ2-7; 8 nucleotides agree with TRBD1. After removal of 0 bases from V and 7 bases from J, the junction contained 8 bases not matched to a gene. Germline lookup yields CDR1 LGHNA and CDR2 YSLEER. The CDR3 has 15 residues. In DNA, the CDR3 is TGCGCCAGCAGCCAAGACGTCCAGGGGGCGGGTGAGCAGTACTTC. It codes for CASSQDVQGAGEQYF.

The CDR3 bases are TGTGCCAGCAGTTTACGGGGAGGGGTCGTGCGGGAGACCCAGTACTTC. Amino acid sequence: CASSLRGGVVRETQYF. The chain is built from TRBV28 and TRBJ2-5; 7 nucleotides agree with TRBD2. The CDR3 has 16 residues. V was pared by 2 bases and J by 5 bases, with 11 bases of the junction left unmatched. CDR1 and CDR2 (germline): MDHEN, SYDVKM.

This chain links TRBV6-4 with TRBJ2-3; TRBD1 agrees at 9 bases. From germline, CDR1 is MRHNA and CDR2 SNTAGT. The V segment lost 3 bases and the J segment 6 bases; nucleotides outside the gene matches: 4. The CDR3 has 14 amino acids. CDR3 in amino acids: CASSEQGAGDTQYF. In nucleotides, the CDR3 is TGTGCCAGCAGTGAACAGGGGGCCGGGGATACGCAGTATTTT.

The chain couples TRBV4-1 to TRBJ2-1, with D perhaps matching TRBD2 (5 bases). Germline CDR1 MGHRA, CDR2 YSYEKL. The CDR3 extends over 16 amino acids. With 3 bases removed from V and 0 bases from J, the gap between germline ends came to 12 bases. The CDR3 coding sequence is TGCGCCAGCAGCCACCCCAAAGCGGTCTCCTACAATGAGCAGTTCTTC. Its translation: CASSHPKAVSYNEQFF.

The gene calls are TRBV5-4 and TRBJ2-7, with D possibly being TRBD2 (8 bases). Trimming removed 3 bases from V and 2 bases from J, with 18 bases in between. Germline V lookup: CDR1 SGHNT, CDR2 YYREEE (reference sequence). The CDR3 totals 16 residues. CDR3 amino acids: CASSSGGTVKTYEQYF. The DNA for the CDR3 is TGTGCCAGCAGCTCGGGGGGGACAGTGAAAACCTACGAGCAGTACTTC.

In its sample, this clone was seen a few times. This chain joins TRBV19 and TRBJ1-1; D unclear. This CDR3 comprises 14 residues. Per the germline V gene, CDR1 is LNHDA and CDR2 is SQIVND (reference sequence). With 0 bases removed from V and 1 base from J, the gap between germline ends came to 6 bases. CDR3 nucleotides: TGTGCCAGTAGTATAGAGGGCAGGAACACTGAAGCTTTCTTT. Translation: CASSIEGRNTEAFF.

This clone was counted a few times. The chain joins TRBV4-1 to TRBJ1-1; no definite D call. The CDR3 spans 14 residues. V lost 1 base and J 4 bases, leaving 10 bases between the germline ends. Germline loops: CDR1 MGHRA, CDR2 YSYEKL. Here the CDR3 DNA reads TGCGCCAGCAGCCAAGGGACCGAGGGCACTGAAGCTTTCTTT. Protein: CASSQGTEGTEAFF.

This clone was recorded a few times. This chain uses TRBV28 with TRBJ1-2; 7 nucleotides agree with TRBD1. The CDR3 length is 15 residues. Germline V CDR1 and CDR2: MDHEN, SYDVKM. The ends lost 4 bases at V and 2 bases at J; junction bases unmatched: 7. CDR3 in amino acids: CASSSPGQSNYGYTF. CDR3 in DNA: TGTGCCAGCAGTTCCCCGGGACAGTCGAACTATGGCTACACCTTC.

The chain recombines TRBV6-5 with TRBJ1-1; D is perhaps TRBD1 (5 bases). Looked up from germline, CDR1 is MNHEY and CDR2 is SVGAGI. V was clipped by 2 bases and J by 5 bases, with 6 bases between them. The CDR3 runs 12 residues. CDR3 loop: CASSYGGTEAFF. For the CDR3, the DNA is TGTGCCAGCAGTTACGGGGGGACTGAAGCTTTCTTT.

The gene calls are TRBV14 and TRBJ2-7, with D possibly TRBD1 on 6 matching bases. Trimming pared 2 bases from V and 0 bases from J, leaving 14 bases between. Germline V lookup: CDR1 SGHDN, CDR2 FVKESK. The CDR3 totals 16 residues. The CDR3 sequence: CASSQQGGSFSYEQYF. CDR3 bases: TGTGCCAGCAGCCAACAAGGGGGATCATTCTCCTACGAGCAGTACTTC.

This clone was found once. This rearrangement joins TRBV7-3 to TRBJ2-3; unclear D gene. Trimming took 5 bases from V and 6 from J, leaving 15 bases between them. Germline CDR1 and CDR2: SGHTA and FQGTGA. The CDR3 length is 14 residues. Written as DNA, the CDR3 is TGTGCCAGCAGCCTCGACCCGGGTTGGGATACGCAGTATTTT. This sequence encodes CASSLDPGWDTQYF.

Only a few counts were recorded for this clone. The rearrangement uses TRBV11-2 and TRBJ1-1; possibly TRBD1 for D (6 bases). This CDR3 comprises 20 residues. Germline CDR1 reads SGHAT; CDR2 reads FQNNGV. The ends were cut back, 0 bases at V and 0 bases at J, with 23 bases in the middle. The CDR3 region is CASSLDHRFLGGTMNTEAFF. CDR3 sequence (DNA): TGTGCCAGCAGCTTAGATCATAGGTTTCTTGGGGGCACTATGAACACTGAAGCTTTCTTT. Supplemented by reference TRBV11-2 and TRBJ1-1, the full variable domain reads EAGVAQSPRYKIIEKRQSVAFWCNPISGHATLYWYQQILGQGPKLLIQFQNNGVVDDSQLPKDRFSAERLKGVDSTLKIQPAKLEDSAVYLCASSLDHRFLGGTMNTEAFFGQGTRLTVV.

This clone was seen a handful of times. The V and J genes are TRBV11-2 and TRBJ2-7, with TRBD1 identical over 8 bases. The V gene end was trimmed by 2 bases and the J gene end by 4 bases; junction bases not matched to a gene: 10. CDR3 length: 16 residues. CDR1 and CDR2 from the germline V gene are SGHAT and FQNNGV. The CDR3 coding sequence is TGTGCCAGCAGCTTACGCGATGACAGGGGTGGGTACGAGCAGTACTTC. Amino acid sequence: CASSLRDDRGGYEQYF.

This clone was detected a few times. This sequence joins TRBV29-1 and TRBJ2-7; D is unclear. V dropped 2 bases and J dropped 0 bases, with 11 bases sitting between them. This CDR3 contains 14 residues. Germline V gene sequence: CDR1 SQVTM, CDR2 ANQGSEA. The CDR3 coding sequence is TGCAGCGTTGAAAGCGAAGGAAACTCCTACGAGCAGTACTTC. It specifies CSVESEGNSYEQYF.

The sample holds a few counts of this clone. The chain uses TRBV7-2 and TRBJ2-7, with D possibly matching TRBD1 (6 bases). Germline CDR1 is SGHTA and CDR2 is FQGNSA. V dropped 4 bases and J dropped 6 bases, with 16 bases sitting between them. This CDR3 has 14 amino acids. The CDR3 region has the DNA TGTGCCAGCAGCTCCAGGGGTGGGGCCGGCGAGCAGTACTTC. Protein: CASSSRGGAGEQYF.

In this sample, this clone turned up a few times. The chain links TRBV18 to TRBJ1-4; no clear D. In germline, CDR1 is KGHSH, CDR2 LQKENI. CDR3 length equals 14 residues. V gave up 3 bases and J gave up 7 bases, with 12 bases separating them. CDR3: CASSPGLEAEKLFF. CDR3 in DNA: TGTGCCAGCTCACCCGGCTTGGAGGCTGAAAAACTGTTTTTT.

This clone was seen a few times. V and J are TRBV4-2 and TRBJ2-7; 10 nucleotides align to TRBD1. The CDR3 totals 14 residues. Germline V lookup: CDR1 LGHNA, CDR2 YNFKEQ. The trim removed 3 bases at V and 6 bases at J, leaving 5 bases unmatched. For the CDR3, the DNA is TGTGCCAGCAGCCAGGCCGGGACAGGGGCCGAGCAGTACTTC. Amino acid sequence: CASSQAGTGAEQYF.

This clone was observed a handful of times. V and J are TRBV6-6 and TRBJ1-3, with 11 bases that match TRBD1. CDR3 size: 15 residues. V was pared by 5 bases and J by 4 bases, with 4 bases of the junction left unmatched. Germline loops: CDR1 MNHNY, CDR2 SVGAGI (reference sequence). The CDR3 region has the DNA TGTGCCAGCAGTGGACAGGGGGCGTACGGAAACACCATATATTTT. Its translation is CASSGQGAYGNTIYF.

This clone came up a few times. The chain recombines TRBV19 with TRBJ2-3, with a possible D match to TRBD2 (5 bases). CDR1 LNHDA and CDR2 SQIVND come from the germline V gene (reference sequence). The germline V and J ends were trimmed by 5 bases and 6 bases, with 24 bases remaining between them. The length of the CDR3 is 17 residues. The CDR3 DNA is TGTGCCAGTAGTCCCCTTGGACTTAGCGAAGATGGGGATACGCAGTATTTT. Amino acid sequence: CASSPLGLSEDGDTQYF.

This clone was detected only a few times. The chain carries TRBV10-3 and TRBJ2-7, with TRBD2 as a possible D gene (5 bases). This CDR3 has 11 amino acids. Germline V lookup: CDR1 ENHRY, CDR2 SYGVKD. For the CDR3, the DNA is TGTGCGGCGGGCCTCTCCTACGAGCAGTACTTC. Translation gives CAAGLSYEQYF.

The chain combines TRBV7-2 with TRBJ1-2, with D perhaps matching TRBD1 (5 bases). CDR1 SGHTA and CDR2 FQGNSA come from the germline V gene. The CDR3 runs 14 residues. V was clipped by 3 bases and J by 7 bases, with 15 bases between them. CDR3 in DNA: TGTGCCAGCAGCTTGACATCTCAGGGCGGTGGCTACACCTTC. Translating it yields CASSLTSQGGGYTF.

Written as DNA, the CDR3 is TGTGCCAGCAGCTCGACGGGGGGAGAAAGGACTGAAGCTTTCTTT. Amino acid sequence: CASSSTGGERTEAFF. The genes are TRBV7-2 and TRBJ1-1; possibly TRBD1 for D (5 bases). CDR1 SGHTA and CDR2 FQGNSA come from the germline V gene. The ends were cut back, 4 bases at V and 5 bases at J, with 17 bases in the middle. The CDR3 loop spans 15 amino acids.

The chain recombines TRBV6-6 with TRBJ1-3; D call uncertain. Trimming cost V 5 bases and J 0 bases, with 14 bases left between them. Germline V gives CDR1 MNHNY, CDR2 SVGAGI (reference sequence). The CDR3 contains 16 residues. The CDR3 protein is CASSKTKLNSGNTIYF. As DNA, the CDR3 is TGTGCCAGCAGTAAGACAAAACTGAACTCTGGAAACACCATATATTTT.